The count of the clone carrying this T cell receptor (beta chain) is one. Antigen specificity is unknown. The data derive from a study of T cell responses to AZD1222 COVID-19 vaccine. Study-wide results and caveats: Donors, mostly white British, included more females; clonal diversity was possibly underestimated. Of spike-specific TCRs, nearly half reportedly target regions left unmutated in variants. No day 14 peak samples; only post-peak repertoires were characterized.

Profiled with immunoSEQ multiplex PCR; TCRdb holds only in-frame clones, not every one. Counted here are 93,000 or so clones, over 70% occurring once; the ten biggest clones make up 20% to 25%. V lost 1 base, J lost 4 bases, and 11 bases lay in between. CDR3 length equals 15 residues. CDR1 SGHTA and CDR2 FQGNSA come from the germline V gene. V is TRBV7-2 and J is TRBJ1-5; D not certain. This TCR was recovered from an adult in good health. Sequenced material: peripheral blood, taken on day 0 of AZD1222 vaccination. The CDR3 DNA follows: TGTGCCAGCAGCTTAGATCTACAAGGAAATCAGCCCCAGCATTTT. It codes for CASSLDLQGNQPQHF.